The subject of this entry is one TCR beta chain. The clone's antigen remains unknown. Base qualities are not at hand, and no much larger clone is one base apart. The data stem from a study of T cells in Graves' hyperthyroidism and ophthalmopathy (dated by TCRdb to about 2019). Turning to the overall study: Peripheral blood samples were taken at the time of initial diagnosis, prior to any treatment. TCR Vbeta CDR3 sequencing of around 130 peripheral blood samples (under 45 ophthalmopathy, about 75 hyperthyroidism and roughly 17 progressor patients) is reported in the paper. The approximately 90 discovery patients were randomly split 7:3 into training and test sets. Once sampling was done, hyperthyroidism patients were given methimazole at a starting dose of 30 mg daily, whereas ophthalmopathy patients were given high-dose intravenous methylprednisolone. In six Graves' hyperthyroidism patients, the study also compared T-cell repertoires from thyroid tissue with T-cell repertoires from blood. To identify TCR V-J signatures that set the groups apart, the researchers used a discovery cohort of about a hundred patients, made up of under 45 with Graves' ophthalmopathy and 57 with stable Graves' hyperthyroidism. An independent validation cohort of some 18 hyperthyroidism patients and roughly 16 patients who later progressed to ophthalmopathy tested prospective prediction of ophthalmopathy. Results the study describes overall, beyond this receptor: Most expanded thyroid clonotypes (frequency above 0.001) were also found in blood, which suggests that blood repertoires may mirror thyroid immune responses. In cross-validation, a model built on a 13 V-J signature told ophthalmopathy apart from stable hyperthyroidism with 85% to 90% sensitivity and 81% to 82% specificity, and in testing the same model reached 80%/75%. Sample size was not statistically predetermined, and blinding of investigators to group allocation was not performed. In validation, progression to ophthalmopathy was predicted by the model with around 71% sensitivity and 72% to 80% specificity, a median of around 5.9 months before onset.

The TCR beta CDR3 regions were amplified from the RNA transcripts. The TCR CDR3 was subjected to a first round of RT-PCR using the HTBI primer set and the Qiagen OneStep RT-PCR kit. Libraries were constructed in a second round of multiplex PCR, after which size selection and purification were carried out. Sequencing of the libraries was done on an Illumina HiSeq2000 using paired-end 100 bp reads. As for the authors' bioinformatics: SOAPnuke was used to process the raw data, with reads discarded if the reads contained adapters or uncalled bases, had a mean Phred below 15, or lacked an exact constant-primer or identifier match. High-quality paired reads were merged using COPE v1.2.5, and each unique nucleotide sequence was defined as a clonotype. MiTCR v1.1 was used to align clonotypes to the IMGT TRBV, TRBD and TRBJ reference segments. The analysis included only V-J combinations with a frequency above 0.0001, which together covered roughly 99% of the repertoires. A TCS score was defined as the ratio of F50 (clonal expansion) to E x V (chaos), with BLOSUM62-based TCRdist applied between CDR3 peptides within each V-J. Welch's t-statistics and random forest reduced some 510 V-J features to roughly 13, which were used in a naive Bayes classifier (R e1071). The public reads were reanalyzed by TCRdb: fastp trimming at Q25, MiXCR alignment, in-frame beta chains only. For every CDR3 protein sequence, its rows merge into one entry that carries the most common genes and DNA. These V and J calls are TCRdb output, not the study's own analysis. The sample table shows about 640,000 distinct CDR3 sequences, and less than 25% are seen once. Jointly, the top ten make up approximately 30% of the sample.

The junction carries 19 bases between V and J, which are trimmed by 6 bases and 7 bases respectively. CDR1 is given as SEHNR and CDR2 as FQNEAQ, both from the germline V gene (reference sequence). The CDR3 runs 14 residues from the cysteine to the phenylalanine. Only the CDR3 DNA is retained, 42 bases long and in frame from the first base. Ophthalmopathy patients had moderately to severely active disease, with a Clinical Activity Score of 3 or more, a NOSPECS grade of 4 or more, and a disease duration of less than 3 months. Patients with uncontrolled infections, other autoimmune diseases, pregnancy or lactation were excluded. Diagnoses were based on clinical symptoms, serum thyroxine and TRAb, thyroid ultrasound and orbital computed tomography. PBMCs were isolated from approximately 10 ml of fresh peripheral blood by Ficoll-Paque density gradient centrifugation. Trizol reagent was used to extract total RNA, and RNA quality was then checked on an Agilent 2100 Bioanalyzer.

This receptor chain uses TRBV7-9 and TRBJ2-7, and the D gene may be TRBD1, 6 bases matching. The sequenced sample was blood. This receptor was obtained from a man aged 30-40 years with Graves' ophthalmopathy. The CDR3 region: CASSRDWPTGEQYF. In nucleotides, the sequence is TGTGCCAGCAGTCGAGACTGGCCCACAGGGGAGCAGTACTTC.